Each of the 21 T cell receptor beta chains below was sequenced from the same sample in a study of molecular identifiers for immune sequencing clone quantification. From the PCR reads, TCRdb called clonotypes with MiXCR, one entry per CDR3 protein. The sample consists of 45,000 to 55,000 distinct CDR3 sequences, around 34% of them appearing once. Sequenced material: naive CD8+ T cells from blood, with Jurkat cell RNA spiked in. Subset meaning: FACS-sorted CD8+CD4-CCR7+CD45RA+ naive T cells. All receptors come from a human donor in good health. Some libraries in this study had Jurkat cell RNA spiked in.

Ten or more counts support this clonotype. Here the CDR3 DNA reads TGTGCCACCAGCGGGTATCGGGCGTTATCTGGGCAGTATTTT. This sequence encodes CATSGYRALSGQYF. The V gene is TRBV15, the J gene TRBJ2-3; D remains ambiguous. V was cut by 5 bases and J by 11 bases, with 20 bases left in between. Germline CDR1 reads LNHNV; CDR2 reads YYDKDF (reference sequence). The CDR3 is made up of 14 amino acids.

The CDR3 is CSARDGDRAYQPQHF. The CDR3 DNA sequence: TGCAGTGCTAGAGATGGCGACAGGGCTTATCAGCCCCAGCATTTT. The chain combines TRBV20-1 with TRBJ1-5; the match to TRBD1 covers 7 bases. Looked up from germline, CDR1 is DFQATT and CDR2 is SNEGSKA (reference sequence). This CDR3 spans 15 amino acids. Losses at the gene ends were 0 bases for V and 5 bases for J; bases not matched to a gene: 7.

The genes are TRBV5-6 and TRBJ2-7, with TRBD2 identical over 7 bases. Germline-derived CDR1 and CDR2 are SGHDT and YYEEEE. Trimming cost V 4 bases and J 5 bases; bases outside gene matches: 12. CDR3 length equals 15 residues. The CDR3 DNA sequence: TGTGCCAGCAGCCCCGGACTAGGAACTATCCACGAGCAGTACTTC. This sequence encodes CASSPGLGTIHEQYF.

This clonotype was picked up many times. The J gene is TRBJ1-1, the V gene TRBV7-9; D ambiguous. The CDR3 is 16 amino acids. Germline V gene lookup returns CDR1 SEHNR and CDR2 FQNEAQ (reference sequence). Trimming stripped 3 bases from V and 2 bases from J, with 16 bases between. CDR3 residues: CASSFPSGRVNTEAFF. CDR3 DNA: TGTGCCAGCAGCTTTCCGTCGGGGAGAGTAAACACTGAAGCTTTCTTT.

The genes are TRBV4-2 and TRBJ1-4; D gene uncertain. Germline V CDR1 and CDR2: LGHNA, YNFKEQ. The V and J ends lost 4 bases and 0 bases respectively, with 21 bases between them. The CDR3 loop spans 19 amino acids. CDR3 protein: CASSPQQRRIDATNEKLFF. CDR3 DNA sequence: TGTGCCAGCAGCCCCCAACAAAGACGGATTGATGCAACTAATGAAAAACTGTTTTTT.

In this sample, this clonotype turned up many times. The chain has TRBV11-2 and TRBJ1-1; D is undetermined. V was pared by 2 bases and J by 3 bases, with 13 bases between. This CDR3 spans 15 amino acids. Germline CDR1 reads SGHAT; CDR2 reads FQNNGV. The CDR3 coding sequence is TGTGCCAGCAGCTTACTCGCGACTACTCACACTGAAGCTTTCTTT. This encodes CASSLLATTHTEAFF.

A word on this clonotype: Just one base apart from a much larger clone, this may be a read error. The conserved phenylalanine or tryptophan is not found at the CDR3 terminus, so this likely reflects a read error. This chain joins TRBV29-1 and TRBJ2-3; D ambiguous. CDR1 SQVTM and CDR2 ANQGSEA come from the germline V gene. The CDR3 runs 14 residues. Trimming pared 3 bases from V and 0 bases from J, leaving 10 bases between. Written as DNA, the CDR3 is TGCAGCGTTGATCTCCCGGAGAGCACAGATACGCAGTATTTA. It yields the protein CSVDLPESTDTQYL.

This clonotype was recorded at least ten times. V is TRBV7-6 and J is TRBJ2-3, with 7 bases lining up with TRBD1. V shed 2 bases and J 2 bases; nucleotides not matched to a gene: 13. The CDR3 spans 18 residues. Germline assignment: CDR1 SGHVS and CDR2 FNYEAQ. CDR3: CASSLSRDRRSDTDTQYF. The CDR3 DNA follows: TGTGCCAGCAGCTTATCCCGGGACAGACGAAGCGACACAGATACGCAGTATTTT.

In this sample, this clonotype turned up many times. The chain is built from TRBV20-1 and TRBJ2-2; D remains ambiguous. V was trimmed by 0 bases and J by 5 bases, leaving 1 base between them. Germline assignment: CDR1 DFQATT and CDR2 SNEGSKA (reference sequence). The CDR3 has 11 amino acids. The CDR3: CSARDTGELFF. In DNA form, the CDR3 reads TGCAGTGCTAGAGATACCGGGGAGCTGTTTTTT.

On this clonotype itself: This could be a read error, since a much larger clone is one nucleotide away. J is TRBJ1-5 and V is TRBV19; D is perhaps TRBD1 (5 bases). The CDR3 has 12 amino acids. The germline CDR1 and CDR2 sequences are LNHDA and SQIVND (reference sequence). As DNA, the CDR3 is TGTGCCAGTAGTATCGGGGCTCAGCACCAGCATTTT. Translation: CASSIGAQHQHF.

As for this clonotype: A much larger clone is a single base away; this may be a read error. V gene TRBV28 combines with J gene TRBJ2-3; 7 bases fit TRBD2. CDR3 length equals 16 residues. Germline-derived CDR1 and CDR2 are MDHEN and SYDVKM. The CDR3 protein is CAGSLRPSGYTDTQYF. DNA for the CDR3: TGTGCCGGCAGTTTACGTCCTAGCGGATACACAGATACGCAGTATTTT.

The sample holds one count of this clonotype. Possible read error: a much larger clone is one base away. The V and J genes are TRBV7-7 and TRBJ2-7; TRBD2 matches 7 bases. CDR1 is SSHAT and CDR2 is FNYEAQ in the germline V gene (reference sequence). CDR3 size: 13 residues. CDR3 loop: CVSSLGAGYEQYF. In DNA, the CDR3 is TGTGTTAGCAGCTTAGGAGCGGGGTACGAGCAGTACTTC.

The J gene is TRBJ1-1, the V gene TRBV7-6; the match to TRBD1 covers 7 bases. The V gene's germline CDR1 is SGHVS and CDR2 FNYEAQ. V lost 5 bases and J lost 0; bases outside the gene matches: 6. The CDR3 has 15 amino acids. The CDR3 protein is CASSMTGIMNTEAFF. The CDR3 region has the DNA TGTGCCAGCAGCATGACAGGGATCATGAACACTGAAGCTTTCTTT.

This clonotype has ten or more counts. The V gene is TRBV6-5, the J gene TRBJ1-3; D is unresolved. The CDR3 contains 16 residues. Germline CDR1 is MNHEY and CDR2 is SVGAGI. The V gene lost 0 bases and the J gene lost 1 base, with 10 bases spanning the gap. The DNA of the CDR3 is TGTGCCAGCAGTTACTCGGAGGTCCGGTCTGGAAACACCATATATTTT. The encoded protein is CASSYSEVRSGNTIYF.

For this clonotype: A much larger clone is a single base away; this may be a read error. The conserved phenylalanine or tryptophan is not found at the CDR3 terminus, so this likely reflects a read error. V gene TRBV7-9 combines with J gene TRBJ2-3, with D possibly being TRBD1 or TRBD2 (6 bases each). Germline CDR1 is SEHNR and CDR2 is FQNEAQ (reference sequence). V lost 1 base and J 4 bases, leaving 15 bases between the germline ends. The CDR3 length is 16 residues. The DNA for the CDR3 is TGTGCCAGCAGCTTAGGAACCGGGGGCGGCGCAGATACGCAGTATCTT. Protein product: CASSLGTGGGADTQYL.

Points on this clonotype: A much larger clone is a single base away; this may be a read error. This chain connects TRBV5-4 to TRBJ2-5, with 7 bases lining up with TRBD1. The germline gives CDR1 SGHNT, CDR2 YYREEE (reference sequence). This CDR3 spans 14 amino acids. The CDR3 here is CASCLETGQETQYF. The CDR3 nucleotides read TGTGCCAGCTGCTTAGAGACAGGGCAAGAGACCCAGTACTTC. The full variable domain, completed using reference TRBV5-4 and TRBJ2-5, is ETGVTQSPTHLIKTRGQQVTLRCSSQSGHNTVSWYQQALGQGPQFIFQYYREEENGRGNFPPRFSGLQFPNYSSELNVNALELDDSALYLCASCLETGQETQYFGPGTRLLVL.

This clonotype turned up a few times. This chain's CDR3 is CASSQNRGLGNEQFF. The CDR3 DNA is TGCGCCAGCAGCCAGAACAGGGGACTAGGCAATGAGCAGTTCTTC. The chain couples TRBV4-1 to TRBJ2-1; weak D call: TRBD2 (8 bases). This CDR3 has 15 amino acids. Trimming pared 3 bases from V and 6 bases from J, leaving 15 bases between. The V gene's germline CDR1 is MGHRA and CDR2 YSYEKL.

This clonotype showed up just a few times. The rearrangement joins TRBV4-3 to TRBJ1-1, with TRBD1 matching 9 bases. The trim removed 4 bases at V and 0 bases at J, leaving 9 bases unmatched. CDR3 length equals 17 residues. Per the germline V gene, CDR1 is LGHNA and CDR2 is YSLEER. The CDR3 loop reads CASSRVLTGGMNTEAFF. The CDR3, as DNA: TGCGCCAGCAGCCGAGTTCTTACAGGGGGCATGAACACTGAAGCTTTCTTT.

The J gene is TRBJ2-2, the V gene TRBV7-8, with TRBD1 matching 10 bases. The CDR3 has 15 residues. V lost 5 bases to trimming and J lost 5 bases; unmatched junction nucleotides: 5. CDR1 is SGHVS and CDR2 is FQNEAQ in the germline V gene. In nucleotides, the CDR3 is TGTGCCAGCAGCATTAGGACAGGGGGTACCGGGGAGCTGTTTTTT. It codes for CASSIRTGGTGELFF.

This clonotype appeared a few times. The rearrangement links TRBV28 to TRBJ2-7; D call uncertain. Trimming removed 3 bases at V and 2 bases at J, with 11 bases between. Germline values: CDR1 MDHEN, CDR2 SYDVKM. The CDR3 consists of 14 residues. CDR3 sequence reads: CASSFAYLPYEQYF. As DNA, the CDR3 is TGTGCCAGCAGTTTTGCCTACCTCCCCTACGAGCAGTACTTC.

In its sample, this clonotype was seen a few times. This sequence joins TRBV6-2 or TRBV6-3 and TRBJ2-2; 9 nucleotides agree with TRBD1. Germline V gives CDR1 MNHEY, CDR2 SVGEGT. This CDR3 has 17 amino acids. V lost 2 bases, J lost 3 bases, and 7 bases stayed unmatched. The CDR3 protein is CASSYPGTGSDTGELFF. The CDR3 nucleotides are TGTGCCAGCAGTTACCCTGGGACAGGGTCTGACACCGGGGAGCTGTTTTTT.